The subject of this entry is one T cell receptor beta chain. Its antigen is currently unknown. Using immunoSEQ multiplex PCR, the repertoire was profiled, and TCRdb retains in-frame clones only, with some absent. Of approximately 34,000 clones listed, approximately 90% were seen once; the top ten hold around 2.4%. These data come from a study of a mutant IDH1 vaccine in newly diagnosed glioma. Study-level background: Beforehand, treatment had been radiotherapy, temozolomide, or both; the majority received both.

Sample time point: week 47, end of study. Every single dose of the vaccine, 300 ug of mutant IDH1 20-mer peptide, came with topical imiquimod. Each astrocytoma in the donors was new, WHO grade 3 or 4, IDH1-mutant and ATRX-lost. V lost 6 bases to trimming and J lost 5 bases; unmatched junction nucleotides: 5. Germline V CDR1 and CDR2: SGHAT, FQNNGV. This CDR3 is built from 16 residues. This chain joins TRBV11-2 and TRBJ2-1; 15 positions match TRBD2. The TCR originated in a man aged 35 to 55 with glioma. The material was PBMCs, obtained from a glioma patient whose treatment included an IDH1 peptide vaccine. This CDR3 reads CASRGLAGGRDNEQFF. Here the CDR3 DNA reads TGTGCCAGCAGGGGACTAGCGGGAGGCCGGGACAATGAGCAGTTCTTC.